Below, 10 T cell receptor beta chains from the same sample are listed, as sequenced in a study of T cells in Graves' hyperthyroidism and ophthalmopathy. Amplification of TCR beta CDR3 regions was performed using RNA transcripts as template. Primed by the HTBI set, a first-round RT-PCR was run on the TCR CDR3. TCRdb reprocessed the multiplex PCR reads with MiXCR, giving one entry per CDR3 protein. The sample consists of approximately 400,000 distinct CDR3 sequences, over 15% of them appearing once. The sequencing input was blood. The receptors stem from a woman in her late teens or twenties with Graves' hyperthyroidism.

This clonotype was counted at least ten times. The chain links TRBV7-8 to TRBJ1-4, with 7 nucleotides matching TRBD1. J gave up 8 bases and V 4 bases, and 7 bases lay outside the gene matches. This CDR3 is built from 14 residues. Germline CDR1 and CDR2: SGHVS and FQNEAQ. CDR3 coding DNA: TGTGCCAGCAGCTCACAGGGGAAGAGCGAAAAACTGTTTTTT. Its translation: CASSSQGKSEKLFF.

This clonotype appeared many times. The chain carries TRBV2 and TRBJ1-2; D remains ambiguous. CDR1 and CDR2 from the germline V gene are SNHLY and FYNNEI. The CDR3 is made up of 10 amino acids. Between the trimmed V and J ends, which lost 5 bases and 8 bases, there was a span of 6 bases. The CDR3 DNA reads TGTGCCAGCAGTTCAAGGGGCTACACCTTC. It is translated as CASSSRGYTF.

J is TRBJ2-7 and V is TRBV29-1; tentative D call: TRBD2 (5 bases). Per the germline V gene, CDR1 is SQVTM and CDR2 is ANQGSEA. Trimming took 4 bases from V and 0 from J, leaving 7 bases between them. The CDR3 consists of 12 residues. CDR3 bases: TGCAGCGTTGCGGGGAACTCCTACGAGCAGTACTTC. This codes for CSVAGNSYEQYF.

This clonotype was counted ten times or more. The gene calls are TRBV29-1 and TRBJ2-7, with 8 nucleotides matching TRBD1. The CDR3 sequence is 13 residues long. V shed 4 bases, J shed 2 bases, and the junction held 4 bases outside the gene matches. Germline lookup yields CDR1 SQVTM and CDR2 ANQGSEA. The CDR3: CSVVDRDPYEQYF. DNA for the CDR3: TGCAGCGTTGTGGACAGGGATCCCTACGAGCAGTACTTC.

This clonotype was counted at least ten times. The rearrangement joins TRBV3-1 to TRBJ2-7, with D perhaps matching TRBD1 (5 bases). The germline V gene encodes CDR1 LGHDT and CDR2 YNNKEL (reference sequence). V was shortened by 4 bases and J by 4 bases, with 14 bases between the two germline ends. This CDR3 is built from 14 residues. The CDR3 is CASSRGLGHYEQYF. The CDR3 DNA reads TGTGCCAGCAGCCGAGGCTTGGGGCATTACGAGCAGTACTTC.

This clonotype showed up many times. This chain connects TRBV6-5 to TRBJ2-7; no definite D call. Looked up from germline, CDR1 is MNHEY and CDR2 is SVGAGI. The V end was cut by 6 bases, the J end by 0 bases, with 18 bases between. The CDR3 length is 16 residues. The CDR3 region has the DNA TGTGCCAGCAGAAATTCCGGACGGACGTCCTCCTACGAGCAGTACTTC. Residues: CASRNSGRTSSYEQYF.

This clonotype was observed at least ten times. This chain links TRBV7-8 with TRBJ1-5; D is ambiguous. Trimming left V 5 bases short and J 7 bases short, with 18 bases between. The germline V gene has CDR1 SGHVS and CDR2 FQNEAQ. The CDR3 totals 15 residues. CDR3 residues: CASSPPIGLDQPQHF. CDR3 in DNA: TGTGCCAGCAGCCCCCCCATAGGGCTAGACCAGCCCCAGCATTTT.

This clonotype was counted ten times or more. The chain carries TRBV24-1 and TRBJ1-2; 8 bases are shared with TRBD1. V was clipped by 6 bases and J by 4 bases; unmatched bases: 3. CDR3 size: 13 residues. The V gene's germline CDR1 is KGHDR and CDR2 SFDVKD. The CDR3 nucleotides are TGTGCCACCAGTTCAGGACAGGGCTATGGCTACACCTTC. Translation gives CATSSGQGYGYTF.

This clonotype was recorded a few times. This chain links TRBV13 with TRBJ1-2; D is perhaps TRBD1 (5 bases). Germline values: CDR1 PRHDT, CDR2 FYEKMQ (reference sequence). The V end lost 3 bases, the J end lost 6 bases, and 14 bases lay between the germline ends. The CDR3 has 14 amino acids. Here the CDR3 reads CASSFIAGRHGYTF. CDR3 sequence (DNA): TGTGCCAGCAGCTTTATTGCAGGGAGGCATGGCTACACCTTC.

CDR3 residues: CASRGVTFEPQHF. The CDR3 DNA follows: TGTGCCAGCCGGGGGGTCACTTTTGAGCCCCAGCATTTT. The chain joins TRBV6-2 or TRBV6-3 to TRBJ1-5; possible D gene TRBD1, 5 bases. Between the trimmed V and J ends, which lost 8 bases and 8 bases, there was a span of 16 bases. Germline V gives CDR1 MNHEY, CDR2 SVGEGT. This CDR3 has 13 amino acids.